This TCR beta chain stems from a study of human T cells and chemical hapten exposure. TCRdb reprocessed the RACE reads via MiXCR and lists one record per CDR3 protein. The repertoire holds some 330,000 distinct CDR3 sequences, with approximately 5% as singletons. Time point defined: pre-sensitization, week 0. The treatment: therapeutic diphenylcyclopropenone sensitization with weekly scalp DPC. The CDR3 length is 15 residues. Germline lookup yields CDR1 SGHVS and CDR2 FQNEAQ. With 5 bases clipped from V and 1 base from J, the junction kept 5 bases outside the gene matches. The origin of this receptor is a woman aged 18-35 years with alopecia areata. Some clones in this sample may be carry-over from other donors' samples. The sequences come from whole blood, collected in connection with sensitization to the hapten diphenylcyclopropenone (DPC). This rearrangement joins TRBV7-8 to TRBJ1-5; 7 nucleotides line up with TRBD1. The CDR3 DNA follows: TGTGCCAGCAGCAACGACAGGGCGAGCAATCAGCCCCAGCATTTT. Its translation: CASSNDRASNQPQHF.